These T cell receptor beta chains were read from a single sample in a study of STAT3 mutations in large granular lymphocyte leukemia. Generated by immunoSEQ multiplex PCR, the TCRdb table keeps only in-frame clones and is missing some. The repertoire includes about 7,700 clones, around 70% of them detected once, and more than 25% sits in the top ten. Sequences were obtained from peripheral blood mononuclear cells. Receptors originate from a woman in her thirties or forties with T-cell large granular lymphocyte leukemia. Some clones in this sample may be carry-over from other donors' samples. CDR3s include the opening cysteine and the closing phenylalanine or tryptophan. D genes are given only for firm matches. Expanded clones get a size class; other rows say once, few or many, or leave the size out.

TRBJ1-2,TRBD1,TRBV6-1,-,CASSVDRGQGGYTF,TGTGCCAGCAGTGTAGACAGGGGGCAGGGCGGCTACACCTTC
TRBJ1-5,-,TRBV6-6,-,CASSYSQDHQPQHF,TGTGCCAGCAGTTACAGCCAGGACCATCAGCCCCAGCATTTT
TRBJ1-2,-,TRBV18,-,CASLADRLGGYTF,TGTGCCAGCTTGGCGGACAGATTGGGTGGCTACACCTTC
TRBJ1-2,TRBD1,TRBV6-5,-,CASSPTGGGMDGYTF,TGTGCCAGCAGTCCCACAGGGGGCGGTATGGATGGCTACACCTTC
TRBJ2-7,-,TRBV14,-,CASSQDEVAGEQYF,TGTGCCAGCAGCCAAGATGAGGTAGCCGGCGAGCAGTACTTC
TRBJ1-2,TRBD1,TRBV30,-,CAWRQGATLEGYTF,TGTGCCTGGAGACAGGGGGCGACCTTGGAAGGCTACACCTTC
TRBJ1-1,TRBD1,TRBV5-1,-,CASSDRTGEVEAFF,TGCGCCAGCAGCGACCGGACAGGGGAAGTAGAAGCTTTCTTT
TRBJ2-7,-,TRBV10-3,few,CAISEQGKDEQYF,TGTGCCATCAGTGAACAGGGTAAGGACGAGCAGTACTTC
TRBJ2-5,TRBD1,TRBV7-9,-,CASSLGDRGQRETQYF,TGTGCCAGCAGCTTGGGGGACAGGGGGCAACGGGAGACCCAGTACTTC
TRBJ1-1,-,TRBV18,-,CASTRQSPNTEAFF,TGTGCCAGCACCCGACAGAGCCCGAACACTGAAGCTTTCTTT
TRBJ2-1,TRBD2,TRBV15,-,CATSRPIAGANEQFF,TGTGCCACCAGCAGACCTATAGCGGGAGCCAATGAGCAGTTCTTC
TRBJ1-6,-,TRBV5-1,-,CASSLEAGVNSPLHF,TGCGCCAGCAGCTTGGAGGCGGGAGTAAATTCACCCCTCCACTTT
TRBJ1-2,-,TRBV5-4,-,CASSFRAANGLAETF,TGTGCCAGCAGCTTTCGGGCCGCGAATGGGTTGGCGGAAACCTTC